Here is one TCR beta chain with its context. As yet, its antigen is unknown. Amplification of the TCR beta CDR3 regions used RNA transcripts (as template). First-round RT-PCR relied on HTBI primers, and a second-round multiplex PCR came next. TCRdb fed the multiplex PCR reads into MiXCR, producing one record per CDR3 protein. The sample contains over 650,000 distinct CDR3 sequences, just over 40% of which appear only once. The data stem from a study of Graves' ophthalmopathy and Graves' hyperthyroidism. About the study: Peripheral blood was gathered at the point of initial diagnosis, before any treatment started. Study-level points and caveats: Sensitivity of 87.88% and specificity of around 80% were achieved when a 13-signature model separated ophthalmopathy from stable hyperthyroidism.

Ophthalmopathy donors were characterized by moderate-to-severe activity, CAS of at least 3, NOSPECS of at least 4, and duration under 3 months. Uncontrolled infections, pregnancy, lactation or other autoimmune diseases led to patient exclusion. V was clipped by 5 bases and J by 6 bases, with 13 bases between them. The CDR3 covers 14 residues. Per germline, CDR1 SGHTA and CDR2 FQGNSA. The chain is built from TRBV7-2 and TRBJ1-4; the D is unclear. The receptor comes from an adult man with Graves' ophthalmopathy. The sample taken for sequencing was peripheral blood. The CDR3 DNA reads as TGTGCCAGCAGCCAAAACCGGGTGGATGAAAAACTGTTTTTT. Its protein product is CASSQNRVDEKLFF.